These 19 T cell receptor beta chains share one sample of origin, sequenced in a study of T cell changes during pregnancy in multiple sclerosis. The repertoire was sequenced with immunoSEQ multiplex PCR; TCRdb's copy has only in-frame clones and lacks some. The table lists roughly 36,000 clones, 90% to 95% of them singletons, with 6.1% in the top ten. Sequenced material: CD8+ T cells from peripheral blood mononuclear cells, taken in the second trimester of pregnancy. The receptors stem from a female donor with multiple sclerosis, enrolled in a pregnancy study.

The table lists this clone with a few counts. The rearrangement uses TRBV30 and TRBJ1-1; TRBD1 is a possible D gene (5 bases). The V end lost 2 bases, the J end lost 4 bases, and 11 bases lay between the germline ends. Germline values: CDR1 GTSNPN, CDR2 SVGIG (reference sequence). CDR3 size: 13 residues. For the CDR3, the DNA is TGTGCCTGGAGTTTGGGTCAGGGCACTGAAGCTTTCTTT. It translates to CAWSLGQGTEAFF.

The rearrangement joins TRBV29-1 to TRBJ2-7; 12 bases line up with TRBD1. V lost 7 bases and J lost 2; bases outside the gene matches: 6. The CDR3 consists of 14 residues. The germline V gene encodes CDR1 SQVTM and CDR2 ANQGSEA. CDR3 coding DNA: TGCAGCGGGGGACAGGGGGCGCGACCCTACGAGCAGTACTTC. It is translated as CSGGQGARPYEQYF.

This clone was counted once. The chain recombines TRBV9 with TRBJ1-2; the D is unclear. The V end was cut by 4 bases, the J end by 0 bases, with 16 bases between. Germline lookup yields CDR1 SGDLS and CDR2 YYNGEE. This CDR3 is built from 16 residues. CDR3 nucleotide sequence: TGTGCCAGCAGCTCCCCCCTGATAGAAGCTAACTATGGCTACACCTTC. Its protein is CASSSPLIEANYGYTF.

The chain employs TRBV29-1 and TRBJ2-1; D is possibly TRBD2 (5 bases). Germline CDR1 SQVTM, CDR2 ANQGSEA. The CDR3 totals 12 residues. The V end lost 4 bases, the J end lost 8 bases, and 12 bases lay between the germline ends. CDR3 sequence reads: CSVALNGDEQFF. The CDR3 DNA reads TGCAGCGTTGCGCTGAACGGGGATGAGCAGTTCTTC.

The V and J genes are TRBV19 and TRBJ2-2, with a tentative D call TRBD1 (5 bases). The CDR3 sequence is 14 residues long. Trimming stripped 1 base from V and 7 bases from J, with 10 bases between. Germline V gives CDR1 LNHDA, CDR2 SQIVND (reference sequence). CDR3 sequence reads: CASSIGQGGGELFF. The DNA for the CDR3 is TGTGCCAGTAGTATAGGGCAGGGCGGCGGGGAGCTGTTTTTT. Full variable domain (outside the CDR3, taken from reference TRBV19 and TRBJ2-2): DGGITQSPKYLFRKEGQNVTLSCEQNLNHDAMYWYRQDPGQGLRLIYYSQIVNDFQKGDIAEGYSVSREKKESFPLTVTSAQKNPTAFYLCASSIGQGGGELFFGEGSRLTVL.

V gene TRBV27 combines with J gene TRBJ2-7; 9 nucleotides agree with TRBD2. The V segment lost 8 bases and the J segment 4 bases; nucleotides outside the gene matches: 9. CDR1 and CDR2 from the germline V gene are MNHEY and SMNVEV (reference sequence). The CDR3 extends over 14 amino acids. CDR3 residues: CASGPSGIGYEQYF. CDR3 DNA sequence: TGTGCCAGCGGCCCTAGCGGGATCGGATACGAGCAGTACTTC.

A single count supports this clone. The chain couples TRBV18 to TRBJ2-7; 7 nucleotides line up with TRBD1. Germline V lookup: CDR1 KGHSH, CDR2 LQKENI. This CDR3 region has 17 residues. J gave up 3 bases and V 5 bases, and 16 bases lay outside the gene matches. CDR3 loop: CASSKKGPGTALYEQYF. The DNA for the CDR3 is TGTGCCAGCTCAAAGAAGGGCCCCGGGACAGCTCTCTACGAGCAGTACTTC.

In this sample, this clone turned up once. The J gene is TRBJ2-3, the V gene TRBV11-2; D perhaps matches TRBD2 (5 bases). V lost 4 bases and J lost 4, with 15 bases in between. This CDR3 is 15 amino acids long. Germline V gives CDR1 SGHAT, CDR2 FQNNGV. Here the CDR3 DNA reads TGTGCCAGCAGCTCCCGGGATCCCGTGGCAGATACGCAGTATTTT. Encoded protein: CASSSRDPVADTQYF.

The J gene is TRBJ2-7, the V gene TRBV5-6; 8 bases agree with TRBD1. This CDR3 is 19 amino acids long. Trimming at V came to 0 bases and at J to 0 bases, leaving 14 bases not matched to a gene. CDR1 and CDR2 from the germline V gene are SGHDT and YYEEEE. In DNA, the CDR3 is TGTGCCAGCAGCTTGGGACAGGGGAAAATCAGAGACCTCTCCTACGAGCAGTACTTC. It specifies CASSLGQGKIRDLSYEQYF.

This clone has only one observation. This chain joins TRBV19 and TRBJ2-1, with D unresolved. V was pared by 6 bases and J by 0 bases, with 9 bases between. The length of the CDR3 is 14 residues. Germline V gene lookup returns CDR1 LNHDA and CDR2 SQIVND (reference sequence). In DNA, the CDR3 is TGTGCCAGTAGCAATACAGCCTCCTACAATGAGCAGTTCTTC. Amino acids: CASSNTASYNEQFF.

The V gene is TRBV13, the J gene TRBJ2-7; TRBD1 is a possible D gene (5 bases). Germline V gene sequence: CDR1 PRHDT, CDR2 FYEKMQ (reference sequence). V shed 7 bases and J shed 3 bases, with 16 bases lying between them. This CDR3 has 14 residues. The CDR3 DNA reads TGTGCCAGCACTTTCCGTAATCAGGGCTACGAGCAGTACTTC. Translation: CASTFRNQGYEQYF.

This rearrangement joins TRBV5-6 to TRBJ2-7, with TRBD2 matching over 9 bases. The CDR3 has 16 amino acids. Germline CDR1 and CDR2: SGHDT and YYEEEE. Losses at the gene ends were 4 bases for V and 2 bases for J; bases not matched to a gene: 10. CDR3 amino acids: CASSPWGGGRAYEQYF. The CDR3 nucleotides are TGTGCCAGCAGCCCGTGGGGGGGCGGGAGGGCCTACGAGCAGTACTTC.

CDR3 sequence (DNA): TGCGCCAGCAGCCCAATAGGACAGGTGAACACCGGGGAGCTGTTTTTT. Its protein product is CASSPIGQVNTGELFF. The chain couples TRBV4-3 to TRBJ2-2; 7 bases are a match to TRBD1. The germline gives CDR1 LGHNA, CDR2 YSLEER. J lost 1 base, V lost 4 bases, and 6 bases had no gene match. The CDR3 is 16 residues long.

J is TRBJ2-1 and V is TRBV30; 8 bases line up with TRBD2. CDR3 size: 15 residues. Germline CDR1 is GTSNPN and CDR2 is SVGIG (reference sequence). Germline trimming cut 2 bases from V and 0 bases from J; bases unmatched to any gene: 3. CDR3 bases: TGTGCCTGGAGTACTAGCGGAGACTCCTACAATGAGCAGTTCTTC. Its translation: CAWSTSGDSYNEQFF.

This chain's CDR3 is CAISDMGGAESYNEQFF. DNA of the CDR3: TGTGCCATCAGTGATATGGGGGGGGCTGAGTCCTACAATGAGCAGTTCTTC. The chain couples TRBV10-3 to TRBJ2-1, with TRBD2 as a possible D gene (7 bases). The V gene's germline CDR1 is ENHRY and CDR2 SYGVKD. Deletions cut 3 bases from V and 1 base from J, with 16 bases between. The CDR3 has 17 residues.

The rearrangement links TRBV7-9 to TRBJ2-2; tentative D call: TRBD1 (6 bases). The CDR3 is 16 residues long. Looked up from germline, CDR1 is SEHNR and CDR2 is FQNEAQ (reference sequence). V was pared by 4 bases and J by 2 bases, with 14 bases between. The DNA for the CDR3 is TGTGCCAGCAGCTCTAACCGGGACACCAACACCGGGGAGCTGTTTTTT. Translating gives CASSSNRDTNTGELFF.

The chain is built from TRBV7-9 and TRBJ1-1; a possible D gene is TRBD1 (5 bases). The CDR3 is made up of 12 amino acids. V shed 5 bases and J shed 10 bases, with 14 bases lying between them. Germline loops: CDR1 SEHNR, CDR2 FQNEAQ (reference sequence). CDR3 protein: CASSPDPGSAFF. CDR3 DNA: TGTGCCAGCAGCCCCGACCCAGGGTCAGCTTTCTTT.

The V gene is TRBV7-2, the J gene TRBJ2-7; 8 nucleotides agree with TRBD1. Germline lookup yields CDR1 SGHTA and CDR2 FQGNSA. This CDR3 is 16 amino acids long. V trimming: 3 bases; J trimming: 7 bases; junction bases outside the gene matches: 14. CDR3 sequence (DNA): TGTGCCAGCAGCTTTGGTGGACAGGGTAAATGGAGGGAGCAGTACTTC. As protein: CASSFGGQGKWREQYF.

Here the CDR3 reads CASAVWRGGILAKNIQYF. The CDR3 DNA is TGTGCCAGCGCGGTTTGGCGTGGGGGGATATTAGCCAAAAACATTCAGTACTTC. The chain combines TRBV21-1 with TRBJ2-4; the D segment call TRBD2 is taken from the table without a DNA check. TRBV21-1 corresponds to a pseudogene. The CDR3 covers 18 residues.